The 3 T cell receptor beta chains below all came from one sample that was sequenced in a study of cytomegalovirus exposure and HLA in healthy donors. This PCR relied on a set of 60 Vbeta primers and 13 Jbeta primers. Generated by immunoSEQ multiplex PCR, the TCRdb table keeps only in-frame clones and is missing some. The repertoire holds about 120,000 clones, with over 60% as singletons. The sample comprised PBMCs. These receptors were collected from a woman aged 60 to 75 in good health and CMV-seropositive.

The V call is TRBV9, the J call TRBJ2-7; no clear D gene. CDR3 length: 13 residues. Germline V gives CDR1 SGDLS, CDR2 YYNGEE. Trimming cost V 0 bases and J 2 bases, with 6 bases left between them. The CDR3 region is CASSVGVTYEQYF. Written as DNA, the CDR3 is TGTGCCAGCAGCGTAGGCGTAACCTACGAGCAGTACTTC.

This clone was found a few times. CDR3 sequence (DNA): TGTGCCAGCAGTTACGGGACTAGCGGCTCCTACGAGCAGTACTTC. This codes for CASSYGTSGSYEQYF. The chain has TRBV6-5 and TRBJ2-7; 11 bases line up with TRBD2. J gave up 0 bases and V 2 bases, and 0 bases lay outside the gene matches. The V gene's germline CDR1 is MNHEY and CDR2 SVGAGI. The CDR3 spans 15 residues.

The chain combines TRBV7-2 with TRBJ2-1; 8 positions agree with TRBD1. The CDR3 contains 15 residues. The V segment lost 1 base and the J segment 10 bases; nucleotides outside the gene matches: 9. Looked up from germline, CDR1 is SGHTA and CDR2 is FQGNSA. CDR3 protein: CASSLEGWTGQEQFF. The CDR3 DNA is TGTGCCAGCAGCTTAGAGGGGTGGACAGGGCAAGAGCAGTTCTTC.